This entry describes one T cell receptor beta chain. Allocation to cohorts depended on clinical history reported by the participants. Recovery meant two consecutive negative NP/OP PCR tests, professional clearance, or resolved symptoms. The data derive from a study of blood T cell repertoires in COVID-19. Assay: immunoSEQ multiplex PCR; the TCRdb copy retains only in-frame clones and omits some. The sample gives some 150,000 clones, over 65% of which show up once; roughly 4.5% is in the top ten. From germline, CDR1 is MNHEY and CDR2 SMNVEV (reference sequence). V lost 6 bases, J lost 2 bases, and 6 bases stayed unmatched. The CDR3 runs 14 residues.

The sample was PBMCs or T cells enriched from blood (not recorded which). This sequence joins TRBV27 and TRBJ1-1, with 7 bases matching TRBD1. This sequence originates from a woman aged 45-65 years who had recovered from COVID-19. CDR3 residues: CASRGQSVNTEAFF. As DNA, the CDR3 is TGTGCCAGCAGGGGACAGTCAGTCAACACTGAAGCTTTCTTT.